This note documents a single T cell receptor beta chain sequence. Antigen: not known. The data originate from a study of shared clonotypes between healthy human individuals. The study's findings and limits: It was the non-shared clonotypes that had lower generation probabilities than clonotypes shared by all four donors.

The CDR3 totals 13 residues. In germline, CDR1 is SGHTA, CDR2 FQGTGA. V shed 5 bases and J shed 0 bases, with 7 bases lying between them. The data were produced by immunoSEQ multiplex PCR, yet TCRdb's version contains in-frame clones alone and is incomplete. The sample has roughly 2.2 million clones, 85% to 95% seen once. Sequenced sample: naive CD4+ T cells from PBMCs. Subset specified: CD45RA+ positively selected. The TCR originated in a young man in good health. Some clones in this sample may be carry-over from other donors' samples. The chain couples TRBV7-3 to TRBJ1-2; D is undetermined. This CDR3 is CASSQYPNYGYTF. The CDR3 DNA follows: TGTGCCAGCAGCCAATACCCTAACTATGGCTACACCTTC.